The T cell receptor (beta chain) under discussion was sequenced for a study of blood T cell repertoires in COVID-19. Study-level background: In each case, the material was cDNA or gDNA derived from T cells, B-cell-depleted T cells, or PBMCs.

This CDR3 contains 15 residues. V lost 1 base and J lost 6; bases outside the gene matches: 5. Germline loops: CDR1 LGHDT, CDR2 YNNKEL (reference sequence). Libraries were prepared by immunoSEQ multiplex PCR; TCRdb keeps only in-frame clonotypes and omits some of them. The repertoire holds about 300,000 clones, with around nine tenths as singletons. This clone was counted once. Sample: peripheral blood. This clonotype was obtained from a man in his forties with acute or convalescent COVID-19. The V gene is TRBV3-1 (or the pseudogene TRBV3-2), the J gene TRBJ2-1; 8 nucleotides line up with TRBD1. Here the CDR3 reads CASSQGFTGGNEQFF. In DNA form, the CDR3 reads TGTGCCAGCAGCCAAGGTTTTACAGGGGGCAATGAGCAGTTCTTC.